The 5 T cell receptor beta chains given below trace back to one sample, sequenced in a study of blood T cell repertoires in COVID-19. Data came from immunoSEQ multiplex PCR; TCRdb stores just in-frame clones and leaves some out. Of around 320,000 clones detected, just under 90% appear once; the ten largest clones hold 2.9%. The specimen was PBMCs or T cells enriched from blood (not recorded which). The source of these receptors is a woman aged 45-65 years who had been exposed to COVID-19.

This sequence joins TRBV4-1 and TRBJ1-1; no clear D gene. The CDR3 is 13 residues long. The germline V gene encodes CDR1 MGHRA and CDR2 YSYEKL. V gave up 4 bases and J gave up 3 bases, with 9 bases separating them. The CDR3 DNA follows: TGCGCCAGCAGCCCTTTTGTTCACACTGAAGCTTTCTTT. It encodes CASSPFVHTEAFF.

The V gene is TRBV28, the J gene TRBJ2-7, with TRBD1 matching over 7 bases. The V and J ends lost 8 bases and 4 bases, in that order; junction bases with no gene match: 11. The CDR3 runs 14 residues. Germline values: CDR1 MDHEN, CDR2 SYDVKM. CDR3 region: CASRTTGPKYEQYF. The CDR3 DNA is TGTGCCAGCCGAACGACAGGGCCTAAGTACGAGCAGTACTTC.

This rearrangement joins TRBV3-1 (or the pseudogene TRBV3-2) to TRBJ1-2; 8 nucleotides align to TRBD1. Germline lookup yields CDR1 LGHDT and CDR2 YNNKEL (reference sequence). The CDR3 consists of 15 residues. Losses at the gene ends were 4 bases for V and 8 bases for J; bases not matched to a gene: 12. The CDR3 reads CASSPTQGASSGYTF. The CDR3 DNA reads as TGTGCCAGCAGCCCGACGCAGGGGGCATCATCCGGCTACACCTTC.

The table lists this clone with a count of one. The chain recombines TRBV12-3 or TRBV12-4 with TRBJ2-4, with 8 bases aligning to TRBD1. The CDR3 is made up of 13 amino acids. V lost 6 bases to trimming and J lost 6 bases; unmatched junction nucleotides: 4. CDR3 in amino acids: CASSQGALNIQYF. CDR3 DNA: TGTGCCAGCAGCCAGGGGGCCCTAAACATTCAGTACTTC.

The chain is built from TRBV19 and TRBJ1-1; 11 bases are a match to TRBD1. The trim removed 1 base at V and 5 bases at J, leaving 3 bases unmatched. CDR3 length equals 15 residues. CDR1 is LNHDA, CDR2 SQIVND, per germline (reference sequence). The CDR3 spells CASSIGGQGVTEAFF. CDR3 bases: TGTGCCAGTAGTATAGGGGGACAGGGGGTTACTGAAGCTTTCTTT.